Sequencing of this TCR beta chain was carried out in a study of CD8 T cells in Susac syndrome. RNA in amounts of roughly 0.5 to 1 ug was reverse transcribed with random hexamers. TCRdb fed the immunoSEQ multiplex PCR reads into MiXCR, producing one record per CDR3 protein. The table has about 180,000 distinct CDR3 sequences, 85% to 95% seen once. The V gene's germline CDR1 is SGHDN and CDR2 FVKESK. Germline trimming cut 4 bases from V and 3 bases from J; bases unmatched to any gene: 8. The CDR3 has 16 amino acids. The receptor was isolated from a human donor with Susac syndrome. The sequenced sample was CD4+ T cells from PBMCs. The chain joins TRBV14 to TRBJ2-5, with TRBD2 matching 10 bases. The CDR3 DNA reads TGTGCCAGCAGCCCCCTCGGGACTAGCGCAAAAGAGACCCAGTACTTC. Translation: CASSPLGTSAKETQYF. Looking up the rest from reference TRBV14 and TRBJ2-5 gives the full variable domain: EAGVTQFPSHSVIEKGQTVTLRCDPISGHDNLYWYRRVMGKEIKFLLHFVKESKQDESGMPNNRFLAERTGGTYSTLKVQPAELEDSGVYFCASSPLGTSAKETQYFGPGTRLLVL.